The sequence of this T cell receptor (beta chain) was determined in a study of Ad26.COV2.S vaccination and SARS-CoV-2 variants. The study, taken as a whole, reports: Substantial breadth in spike-specific CD8+ and CD4+ T cell responses was reportedly seen after vaccination.

Sequenced by immunoSEQ multiplex PCR; TCRdb stores in-frame clones only, minus some. Found here are approximately 350,000 clones, about 83% of them singletons; the top ten hold approximately 7.8%. Germline loops: CDR1 SGHVS, CDR2 FQNEAQ. CDR3 size: 16 residues. The V end lost 1 base, the J end lost 1 base, and 12 bases lay between the germline ends. There are many counts of this clone. Its specificity is not known. Sample treatment: around 19 received Ad26.COV2.S at low or high dose, single or two shots; about 5 received placebo; per-sample allocation not given. The investigators took samples on day 63 after the first vaccine or placebo injection.

The sample was peripheral blood, taken in a trial of Ad26.COV2.S vaccine versus placebo. The rearrangement joins TRBV7-8 to TRBJ2-3; D call uncertain. The sequence was collected from a person between 18 and 65 years old who received the Ad26.COV2.S COVID-19 vaccine or a placebo. The CDR3 spells CASSLEPRRRTDTQYF. The CDR3 nucleotides are TGTGCCAGCAGCTTAGAACCCCGACGGCGCACAGATACGCAGTATTTT.